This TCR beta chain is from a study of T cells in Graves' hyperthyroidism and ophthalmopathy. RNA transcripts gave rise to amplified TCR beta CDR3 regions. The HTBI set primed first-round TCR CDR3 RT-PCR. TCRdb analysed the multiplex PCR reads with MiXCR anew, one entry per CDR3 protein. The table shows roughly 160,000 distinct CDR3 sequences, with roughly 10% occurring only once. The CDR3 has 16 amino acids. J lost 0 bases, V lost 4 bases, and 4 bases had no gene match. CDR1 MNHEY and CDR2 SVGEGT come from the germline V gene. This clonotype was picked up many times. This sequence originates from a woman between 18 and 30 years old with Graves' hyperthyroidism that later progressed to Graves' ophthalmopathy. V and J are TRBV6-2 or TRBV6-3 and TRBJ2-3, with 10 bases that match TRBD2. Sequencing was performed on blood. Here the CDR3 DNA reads TGTGCCAGCAGTTTCCTTAGCGGGGGGAGCACAGATACGCAGTATTTT. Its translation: CASSFLSGGSTDTQYF.